Listed here are 17 T cell receptor beta chains from one sample, sequenced in a study of blood T cells in healthy people across ages. Together with a sample-barcoded 5' primer, a J-beta primer mix was included in a second PCR lasting roughly 6 to 12 cycles. One entry per CDR3 protein, called by TCRdb with MiXCR from the 5' RACE reads. The table has about 930,000 distinct CDR3 sequences, under 35% seen once. Another study also made use of these data, one on T cells of mothers and their children.

Sequences were obtained from blood. Receptor source: a woman aged 40 to 50 in good health.

There are a few counts of this clonotype. The chain joins TRBV5-5 to TRBJ1-2; 7 positions match TRBD1. This CDR3 has 14 residues. The V and J ends lost 3 bases and 2 bases, in that order; junction bases with no gene match: 4. The germline V gene encodes CDR1 SGHKS and CDR2 YYEKEE (reference sequence). DNA of the CDR3: TGTGCCAGCAGCTCCCCGGGACAGAACTATGGCTACACCTTC. Translating it yields CASSSPGQNYGYTF.

Only a few counts were recorded for this clonotype. The chain recombines TRBV12-3 or TRBV12-4 with TRBJ2-1, with 7 positions matching TRBD1. This CDR3 contains 15 residues. The V segment lost 2 bases and the J segment 6 bases; nucleotides outside the gene matches: 7. CDR3 region: CASSLKGTEGNEQFF. The CDR3 nucleotides read TGTGCCAGCAGTTTAAAAGGGACAGAAGGCAATGAGCAGTTCTTC.

This clonotype was detected only a few times. The V and J genes are TRBV14 and TRBJ1-6, with D maybe TRBD1 (5 bases). Germline CDR1 is SGHDN and CDR2 is FVKESK. This CDR3 has 16 amino acids. Trimming cost V 0 bases and J 7 bases, with 13 bases left between them. CDR3 sequence reads: CASSQDAGMVNSPLHF. CDR3 bases: TGTGCCAGCAGCCAAGATGCAGGGATGGTAAATTCACCCCTCCACTTT.

This clonotype was seen at least ten times. This rearrangement joins TRBV29-1 to TRBJ1-4; TRBD1 agrees at 9 bases. With 5 bases clipped from V and 5 bases from J, the junction kept 9 bases outside the gene matches. The CDR3 has 15 residues. Germline values: CDR1 SQVTM, CDR2 ANQGSEA. This CDR3 reads CSVLLDRGINEKLFF. DNA for the CDR3: TGCAGCGTTCTTCTAGACAGGGGGATAAATGAAAAACTGTTTTTT.

This clonotype is a singleton in its sample. Just one base apart from a much larger clone, this may be a read error. This chain connects TRBV7-8 to TRBJ2-3; 9 bases align to TRBD1. Looked up from germline, CDR1 is SGHVS and CDR2 is FQNEAQ. The length of the CDR3 is 16 residues. The CDR3 is CTSSRRQGERNNTQYF. The DNA for the CDR3 is TGTACCAGCAGCCGCCGACAGGGGGAGAGAAATAATACGCAGTATTTT.

The chain has TRBV7-3 and TRBJ2-2; a weak D match, TRBD1 (5 bases). Germline CDR1 SGHTA, CDR2 FQGTGA. The ends were cut back, 5 bases at V and 7 bases at J, with 17 bases in the middle. The CDR3 extends over 15 amino acids. This CDR3 is CASSLSHFQGGELFF. CDR3 nucleotides: TGTGCCAGCAGCCTCTCGCACTTCCAGGGCGGGGAGCTGTTTTTT.

This clonotype was found many times. This chain connects TRBV20-1 to TRBJ2-4; D gene ambiguous. The CDR3 spans 15 residues. Germline V lookup: CDR1 DFQATT, CDR2 SNEGSKA (reference sequence). Trimming removed 0 bases at V and 0 bases at J, with 9 bases between. This chain's CDR3 is CSAREELLAKNIQYF. DNA of the CDR3: TGCAGTGCTAGAGAGGAATTACTAGCCAAAAACATTCAGTACTTC.

This clonotype was counted at least ten times. The chain employs TRBV4-3 and TRBJ1-4; D might be TRBD1 (5 bases). The CDR3 has 15 amino acids. Trimming left V 0 bases short and J 8 bases short, with 13 bases between. Germline V gene lookup returns CDR1 LGHNA and CDR2 YSLEER. The DNA of the CDR3 is TGCGCCAGCAGCCAAGAGACCCCAGGGAGAGAAAAACTGTTTTTT. This sequence encodes CASSQETPGREKLFF.

At least ten counts were recorded for this clonotype. At one boundary the junction diverges from the germline segment, which might be a read error. The chain recombines TRBV4-3 with TRBJ1-4, with D possibly matching TRBD1 (6 bases). Germline V gene data show CDR1 as LGHNA and CDR2 as YSLEER. This CDR3 contains 14 residues. CDR3 sequence: CASSGGRTDEELFF. The CDR3 DNA follows: TGCGCCAGCAGCGGCGGAAGGACAGATGAAGAACTGTTTTTT.

This clonotype has more than one count but fewer than ten. This sequence joins TRBV4-1 and TRBJ2-3; 8 nucleotides align to TRBD2. CDR1 is MGHRA, CDR2 YSYEKL, per germline. V lost 3 bases to trimming and J lost 0 bases; unmatched junction nucleotides: 11. The CDR3 extends over 18 amino acids. The CDR3 here is CASSQRPSGGASTDTQYF. The CDR3 region has the DNA TGCGCCAGCAGCCAGAGGCCCAGCGGGGGAGCAAGCACAGATACGCAGTATTTT.

This chain joins TRBV7-2 and TRBJ2-1; TRBD2 aligns across 8 bases. V lost 5 bases and J lost 0; bases outside the gene matches: 3. The germline gives CDR1 SGHTA, CDR2 FQGNSA. CDR3 length: 15 amino acids. The CDR3 is CASSGTSFSYNEQFF. The CDR3 coding sequence is TGTGCCAGCAGCGGGACTAGTTTCTCCTACAATGAGCAGTTCTTC. Drawing the rest from reference TRBV7-2 and TRBJ2-1, the complete variable domain is GAGVSQSPSNKVTEKGKDVELRCDPISGHTALYWYRQSLGQGLEFLIYFQGNSAPDKSGLPSDRFSAERTGGSVSTLTIQRTQQEDSAVYLCASSGTSFSYNEQFFGPGTRLTVL.

The chain is built from TRBV7-2 and TRBJ1-2; no firm D call. Between the trimmed V and J ends, which lost 1 base and 8 bases, there was a span of 8 bases. The CDR3 covers 12 residues. Looked up from germline, CDR1 is SGHTA and CDR2 is FQGNSA. As DNA, the CDR3 is TGTGCCAGCAGCTTAGAGGTCGGGGGCTACACCTTC. Protein product: CASSLEVGGYTF.

A word on this clonotype: A junction boundary mismatches the germline segment, possibly from a read error. The J gene is TRBJ2-1, the V gene TRBV7-9; the D gene is possibly TRBD1 (6 bases). Germline V gene sequence: CDR1 SEHNR, CDR2 FQNEAQ (reference sequence). The CDR3 is 16 amino acids. The CDR3 region has the DNA TGTGTCAGCAAATTGAGCAGGGGCGACCTATACAATGAGCAGTTCTTC. This gives the protein CVSKLSRGDLYNEQFF.

The chain links TRBV7-2 to TRBJ2-3; 9 bases line up with TRBD1. Trimming at V came to 2 bases and at J to 4 bases, leaving 10 bases not matched to a gene. The CDR3 consists of 17 residues. Germline V gene data show CDR1 as SGHTA and CDR2 as FQGNSA. CDR3 in amino acids: CASSLRGTGSIADTQYF. The CDR3 bases are TGTGCCAGCAGCTTAAGGGGGACAGGGAGTATTGCAGATACGCAGTATTTT.

The V and J genes are TRBV9 and TRBJ2-1, with D uncertain. The CDR3 has 15 residues. CDR1 is SGDLS, CDR2 YYNGEE, per germline. V lost 2 bases to trimming and J lost 0 bases, with 9 bases between them. DNA for the CDR3: TGTGCCAGCAGCGTCTGTATCTTCTCCTACAATGAGCAGTTCTTC. Encoded protein: CASSVCIFSYNEQFF.

This clonotype came up a few times. The chain combines TRBV4-1 with TRBJ2-7, with TRBD1 matching 9 bases. Trimming removed 4 bases from V and 5 bases from J; junction bases left unmatched: 12. The CDR3 contains 16 residues. CDR1 and CDR2 from the germline V gene are MGHRA and YSYEKL. The CDR3 loop is CASSLVPGQGTHEQYF. The CDR3 DNA reads as TGCGCCAGCAGCCTAGTTCCGGGACAGGGTACCCACGAGCAGTACTTC.

This clonotype was counted many times. One end of the junction varies from germline; a read error may be responsible. V and J are TRBV20-1 and TRBJ2-5, with D tentatively TRBD1 (7 bases). The CDR3 runs 12 residues. Germline V gene data show CDR1 as DFQATT and CDR2 as SNEGSKA (reference sequence). The CDR3 reads CSVRRQGEAQYF. The CDR3 region has the DNA TGCAGTGTTAGACGGCAGGGGGAGGCCCAGTACTTC.